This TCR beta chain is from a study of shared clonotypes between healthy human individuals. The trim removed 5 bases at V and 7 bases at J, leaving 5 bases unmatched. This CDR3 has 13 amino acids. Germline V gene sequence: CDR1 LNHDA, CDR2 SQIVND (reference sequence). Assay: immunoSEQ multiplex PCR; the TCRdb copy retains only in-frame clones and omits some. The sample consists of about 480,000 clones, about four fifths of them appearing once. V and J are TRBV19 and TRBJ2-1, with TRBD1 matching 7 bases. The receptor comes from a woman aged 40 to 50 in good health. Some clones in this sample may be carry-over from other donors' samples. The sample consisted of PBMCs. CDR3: CASSSHRGNEQFF. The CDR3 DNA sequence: TGTGCCAGTAGTTCCCACAGGGGAAATGAGCAGTTCTTC.